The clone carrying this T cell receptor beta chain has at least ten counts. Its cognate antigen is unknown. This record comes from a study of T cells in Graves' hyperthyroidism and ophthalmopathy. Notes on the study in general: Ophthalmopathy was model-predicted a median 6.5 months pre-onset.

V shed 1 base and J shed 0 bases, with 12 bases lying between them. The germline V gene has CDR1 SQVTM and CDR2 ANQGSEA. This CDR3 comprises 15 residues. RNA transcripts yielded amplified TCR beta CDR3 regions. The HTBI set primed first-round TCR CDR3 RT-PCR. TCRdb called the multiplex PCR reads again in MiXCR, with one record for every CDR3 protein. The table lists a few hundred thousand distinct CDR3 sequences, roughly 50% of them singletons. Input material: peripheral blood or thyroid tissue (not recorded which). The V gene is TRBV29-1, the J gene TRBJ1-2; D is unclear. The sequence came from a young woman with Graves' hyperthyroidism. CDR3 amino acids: CSVEGLILANYGYTF. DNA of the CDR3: TGCAGCGTTGAAGGGTTGATCTTAGCTAACTATGGCTACACCTTC.